The 18 T cell receptor beta chains reported below all come from one sample, sequenced in a study of cytomegalovirus exposure and HLA in healthy donors. Assay: immunoSEQ multiplex PCR; the TCRdb copy retains only in-frame clones and omits some. The data show about 360,000 clones, approximately 90% seen once. The source material was PBMCs. The receptors stem from a woman between 18 and 29 years old in good health and CMV-seronegative.

V gene TRBV5-1 combines with J gene TRBJ2-1; tentatively, D is TRBD2 (7 bases). V shed 3 bases and J shed 12 bases, with 19 bases lying between them. In germline, CDR1 is SGHRS, CDR2 YFSETQ. The CDR3 is made up of 14 amino acids. The CDR3, as DNA: TGCGCCAGCAGCTCCCTTAGAGGGGGGGAAGGGCAGTTCTTC. Its translation: CASSSLRGGEGQFF.

The chain uses TRBV2 and TRBJ1-4, with a possible D match to TRBD1 (5 bases). The CDR3 covers 14 residues. Germline V gives CDR1 SNHLY, CDR2 FYNNEI. Trimming pared 5 bases from V and 4 bases from J, leaving 11 bases between. The CDR3 DNA reads as TGTGCCAGCAGTTCTGACAGCCGTAATGAAAAACTGTTTTTT. It is translated as CASSSDSRNEKLFF.

The gene calls are TRBV18 and TRBJ2-7; 9 bases are shared with TRBD2. Germline V CDR1 and CDR2: KGHSH, LQKENI. The junction had 6 bases not matched to a gene; V was cut back by 3 bases and J by 0 bases. The CDR3 contains 16 residues. CDR3 coding DNA: TGTGCCAGCTCACCGGGGGAGCGGGAGGTCTCCTACGAGCAGTACTTC. Its protein is CASSPGEREVSYEQYF.

The rearrangement uses TRBV4-1 and TRBJ1-4; D might be TRBD1 (5 bases). This CDR3 contains 15 residues. The germline gives CDR1 MGHRA, CDR2 YSYEKL. The V end was cut by 2 bases, the J end by 4 bases, with 11 bases between. CDR3 in amino acids: CASSQYQGDNEKLFF. The CDR3 DNA follows: TGCGCCAGCAGCCAATACCAAGGGGATAATGAAAAACTGTTTTTT.

The CDR3 reads CASSSGGVLEAFF. DNA of the CDR3: TGTGCCAGCAGCTCGGGGGGAGTACTGGAAGCTTTCTTT. This chain connects TRBV7-6 to TRBJ1-1; perhaps TRBD1 as D (5 bases). V gave up 4 bases and J gave up 8 bases, with 14 bases separating them. The V gene's germline CDR1 is SGHVS and CDR2 FNYEAQ. CDR3 size: 13 residues.

The chain employs TRBV6-1 and TRBJ1-2, with 7 bases that match TRBD1. V lost 6 bases, J lost 4 bases, and 8 bases stayed unmatched. The CDR3 has 14 residues. Germline V gene sequence: CDR1 MNHNS, CDR2 SASEGT. The CDR3 sequence is CASRPGTDFYGYTF. The CDR3, as DNA: TGTGCCAGCAGACCCGGGACAGACTTCTATGGCTACACCTTC.

The chain carries TRBV6-4 and TRBJ2-1, with 13 bases lining up with TRBD2. The CDR3 runs to 15 residues. J lost 10 bases, V lost 6 bases, and 9 bases had no gene match. Germline loops: CDR1 MRHNA, CDR2 SNTAGT. As DNA, the CDR3 is TGTGCCAGCAGCCCTACTAGCGGGAGGGCGGGGGAGCAGTTCTTC. Residues: CASSPTSGRAGEQFF.

The chain employs TRBV7-9 and TRBJ1-3; the D is unclear. The germline V gene has CDR1 SEHNR and CDR2 FQNEAQ (reference sequence). This CDR3 has 11 residues. V lost 9 bases and J 2 bases, leaving 5 bases between the germline ends. The CDR3 loop is CASPAGNTIYF. The CDR3, as DNA: TGTGCCAGTCCGGCTGGAAACACCATATATTTT.

This clone showed up just a few times. The chain has TRBV7-9 and TRBJ2-7; 7 bases line up with TRBD2. The V gene end was trimmed by 5 bases and the J gene end by 6 bases; junction bases not matched to a gene: 13. This CDR3 is 15 amino acids long. Germline CDR1 reads SEHNR; CDR2 reads FQNEAQ (reference sequence). CDR3 sequence: CASSPPFREGSEQYF. CDR3 coding DNA: TGTGCCAGCAGCCCTCCATTTAGGGAGGGTAGCGAGCAGTACTTC.

This clone turned up a few times. The chain combines TRBV9 with TRBJ2-7, with 7 bases aligning to TRBD1. The V gene end was trimmed by 4 bases and the J gene end by 4 bases; junction bases not matched to a gene: 8. Germline-derived CDR1 and CDR2 are SGDLS and YYNGEE. The CDR3 is 14 amino acids. CDR3 coding DNA: TGTGCCAGCAGCTCCCCGGACAGGATATACGAGCAGTACTTC. It specifies CASSSPDRIYEQYF.

The V and J genes are TRBV28 and TRBJ2-2; D not resolved. Germline V CDR1 and CDR2: MDHEN, SYDVKM. Trimming took 8 bases from V and 3 from J, leaving 7 bases between them. There are 12 residues in the CDR3. The CDR3 DNA reads as TGTGCCAGCCTAATCGACACCGGGGAGCTGTTTTTT. Translation gives CASLIDTGELFF.

This chain uses TRBV6-4 with TRBJ1-1; D uncertain. The CDR3 totals 14 residues. Germline CDR1 reads MRHNA; CDR2 reads SNTAGT. V was shortened by 5 bases and J by 1 base, with 11 bases between the two germline ends. The CDR3 spells CASSPNTENTEAFF. The CDR3 DNA sequence: TGTGCCAGCAGTCCAAATACAGAGAACACTGAAGCTTTCTTT.

The V gene is TRBV9, the J gene TRBJ2-3, with 10 nucleotides matching TRBD2. CDR3 length equals 17 residues. V was clipped by 3 bases and J by 6 bases; unmatched bases: 13. Germline CDR1 and CDR2: SGDLS and YYNGEE. CDR3 residues: CASSASGLAAVGDTQYF. The CDR3 DNA follows: TGTGCCAGCAGCGCATCCGGACTAGCGGCGGTTGGGGATACGCAGTATTTT.

J is TRBJ2-1 and V is TRBV6-6, with TRBD2 matching 10 bases. Germline V CDR1 and CDR2: MNHNY, SVGAGI (reference sequence). This CDR3 has 13 residues. The V and J ends lost 6 bases and 8 bases, in that order; junction bases with no gene match: 4. In DNA form, the CDR3 reads TGTGCCAGCAGGAATAGCGGGAGGCATGAGCAGTTCTTC. It yields the protein CASRNSGRHEQFF.

This chain uses TRBV28 with TRBJ1-2; 8 bases agree with TRBD1. V trimming: 6 bases; J trimming: 1 base; junction bases outside the gene matches: 4. The CDR3 has 14 residues. CDR1 and CDR2 from the germline V gene are MDHEN and SYDVKM. This chain's CDR3 is CASRDRGVNYGYTF. CDR3 bases: TGTGCCAGCAGAGACAGGGGCGTTAACTATGGCTACACCTTC.

This clone occurred a few times. The gene calls are TRBV7-8 and TRBJ2-7; 11 bases are shared with TRBD1. The ends lost 4 bases at V and 4 bases at J; junction bases unmatched: 3. The CDR3 runs to 14 residues. Germline V gives CDR1 SGHVS, CDR2 FQNEAQ. The CDR3 DNA is TGTGCCAGCAGCTCTGGACAGGGGGCTTACGAGCAGTACTTC. It is translated as CASSSGQGAYEQYF.

The chain uses TRBV7-8 and TRBJ1-4, with TRBD1 matching 10 bases. The CDR3 totals 17 residues. CDR1 is SGHVS and CDR2 is FQNEAQ in the germline V gene. Trimming removed 4 bases from V and 2 bases from J; junction bases left unmatched: 7. The CDR3 loop reads CASSSKDRGETNEKLFF. The CDR3, as DNA: TGTGCCAGCAGCTCAAAGGACAGGGGGGAGACTAATGAAAAACTGTTTTTT.

V is TRBV4-1 and J is TRBJ1-3, with D unresolved. V shed 3 bases and J shed 4 bases, with 10 bases lying between them. Germline-derived CDR1 and CDR2 are MGHRA and YSYEKL. The CDR3 spans 14 residues. In DNA, the CDR3 is TGCGCCAGCAGCCATAGTAACCCCGGAAACACCATATATTTT. Translating it yields CASSHSNPGNTIYF.